One and the same sample provided the 10 T cell receptor beta chains below, sequenced in a study of PD-1 blockade in classical Hodgkin lymphoma. The assay was immunoSEQ multiplex PCR, and TCRdb's table has in-frame clones only and misses some. The profile covers 100,000 or so clones, with around nine tenths appearing a single time and 15% to 20% taken by the ten largest. The time point here: cycle 4 day 1 (C4D1), after five to seven weeks of nivolumab. Every patient relapsed after autologous stem cell transplantation, and brentuximab vedotin exposure varied. This sample comprised peripheral blood mononuclear cells (PBMCs), obtained before the fourth cycle of nivolumab. These TCRs come from a human donor with classical Hodgkin lymphoma.

V is TRBV10-3 and J is TRBJ2-7, with 10 bases aligning to TRBD1. V dropped 0 bases and J dropped 3; count of bases not matched to a gene: 14. The CDR3 spans 19 residues. CDR1 is ENHRY and CDR2 is SYGVKD in the germline V gene. CDR3: CAISESGDRGLVRNYEQYF. Written as DNA, the CDR3 is TGTGCCATCAGTGAGTCCGGAGACAGGGGGCTGGTCCGTAACTACGAGCAGTACTTC.

The chain recombines TRBV6-5 with TRBJ1-2; unclear D gene. Germline assignment: CDR1 MNHEY and CDR2 SVGAGI. The CDR3 extends over 13 amino acids. V lost 6 bases and J lost 3, with 11 bases in between. The CDR3 nucleotides read TGTGCCAGCAGACGGAACCCCGACTATGGCTACACCTTC. This encodes CASRRNPDYGYTF.

The V gene is TRBV19, the J gene TRBJ1-5; D is unclear. The CDR3 runs to 13 residues. V lost 6 bases to trimming and J lost 7 bases, with 13 bases between them. Germline assignment: CDR1 LNHDA and CDR2 SQIVND (reference sequence). In DNA form, the CDR3 reads TGTGCCAGTAGCATTACTAGGGTCCAGCCCCAGCATTTT. Translation gives CASSITRVQPQHF.

The V gene is TRBV15, the J gene TRBJ1-4, with D perhaps matching TRBD1 (6 bases). The CDR3 extends over 15 amino acids. V lost 8 bases, J lost 0 bases, and 13 bases lay in between. The germline CDR1 and CDR2 sequences are LNHNV and YYDKDF (reference sequence). The chain's CDR3 is CATSGGASTNEKLFF. In DNA form, the CDR3 reads TGTGCCACCTCTGGGGGCGCTTCAACTAATGAAAAACTGTTTTTT. Combining the CDR3 with reference TRBV15 and TRBJ1-4 gives the whole variable domain DAMVIQNPRYQVTQFGKPVTLSCSQTLNHNVMYWYQQKSSQAPKLLFHYYDKDFNNEADTPDNFQSRRPNTSFCFLDIRSPGLGDTAMYLCATSGGASTNEKLFFGSGTQLSVL.

The CDR3 DNA reads as TGCGCCAGCAGCGACGTCAACAGGGTGTACGAGCAGTACTTC. Its protein is CASSDVNRVYEQYF. V usage is TRBV5-1 and J usage is TRBJ2-7; tentatively, D is TRBD1 (6 bases). CDR1 is SGHRS, CDR2 YFSETQ, per germline. Trimming took 4 bases from V and 4 from J, leaving 15 bases between them. The CDR3 sequence is 14 residues long.

The chain is built from TRBV28 and TRBJ1-3; D perhaps matches TRBD1 (6 bases). This CDR3 has 12 amino acids. CDR1 and CDR2 from the germline V gene are MDHEN and SYDVKM. The germline V and J ends were trimmed by 5 bases and 8 bases, with 10 bases remaining between them. The CDR3 coding sequence is TGTGCCAGCAGTACGACAGGAGACACCATATATTTT. The encoded protein is CASSTTGDTIYF.

The genes are TRBV5-4 and TRBJ2-7; 8 nucleotides agree with TRBD2. V lost 0 bases to trimming and J lost 3 bases; unmatched junction nucleotides: 11. This CDR3 spans 17 amino acids. CDR1 SGHNT and CDR2 YYREEE come from the germline V gene (reference sequence). The CDR3 region is CASSLGGGSGSFYEQYF. CDR3 DNA sequence: TGTGCCAGCAGCTTGGGAGGCGGAAGCGGGAGTTTCTACGAGCAGTACTTC.

The chain links TRBV15 to TRBJ1-1; maybe TRBD1 (5 bases). The length of the CDR3 is 16 residues. Germline V CDR1 and CDR2: LNHNV, YYDKDF (reference sequence). V was clipped by 2 bases and J by 4 bases, with 17 bases between them. CDR3 DNA sequence: TGTGCCACCAGCAGATATAGCGGGGACCTTACCACTGAAGCTTTCTTT. The encoded protein is CATSRYSGDLTTEAFF.

The chain combines TRBV9 with TRBJ2-5; 10 nucleotides match TRBD2. J gave up 4 bases and V 1 base, and 16 bases lay outside the gene matches. Germline CDR1 and CDR2: SGDLS and YYNGEE. This CDR3 is 19 amino acids long. As DNA, the CDR3 is TGTGCCAGCAGCGTATTAACAGCGGGAGGGCCTGTTTTGGGAGAGACCCAGTACTTC. Amino acid sequence: CASSVLTAGGPVLGETQYF. The variable domain in full, completed from reference TRBV9 and TRBJ2-5, reads DSGVTQTPKHLITATGQRVTLRCSPRSGDLSVYWYQQSLDQGLQFLIQYYNGEERAKGNILERFSAQQFPDLHSELNLSSLELGDSALYFCASSVLTAGGPVLGETQYFGPGTRLLVL.

This chain uses TRBV19 with TRBJ1-2; D perhaps matches TRBD1 (5 bases). The CDR3 is made up of 16 amino acids. Trimming pared 3 bases from V and 0 bases from J, leaving 14 bases between. Germline V gene lookup returns CDR1 LNHDA and CDR2 SQIVND (reference sequence). CDR3 amino acids: CASSIWQGLSNYGYTF. The CDR3 DNA sequence: TGTGCCAGTAGTATTTGGCAGGGACTTTCTAACTATGGCTACACCTTC.